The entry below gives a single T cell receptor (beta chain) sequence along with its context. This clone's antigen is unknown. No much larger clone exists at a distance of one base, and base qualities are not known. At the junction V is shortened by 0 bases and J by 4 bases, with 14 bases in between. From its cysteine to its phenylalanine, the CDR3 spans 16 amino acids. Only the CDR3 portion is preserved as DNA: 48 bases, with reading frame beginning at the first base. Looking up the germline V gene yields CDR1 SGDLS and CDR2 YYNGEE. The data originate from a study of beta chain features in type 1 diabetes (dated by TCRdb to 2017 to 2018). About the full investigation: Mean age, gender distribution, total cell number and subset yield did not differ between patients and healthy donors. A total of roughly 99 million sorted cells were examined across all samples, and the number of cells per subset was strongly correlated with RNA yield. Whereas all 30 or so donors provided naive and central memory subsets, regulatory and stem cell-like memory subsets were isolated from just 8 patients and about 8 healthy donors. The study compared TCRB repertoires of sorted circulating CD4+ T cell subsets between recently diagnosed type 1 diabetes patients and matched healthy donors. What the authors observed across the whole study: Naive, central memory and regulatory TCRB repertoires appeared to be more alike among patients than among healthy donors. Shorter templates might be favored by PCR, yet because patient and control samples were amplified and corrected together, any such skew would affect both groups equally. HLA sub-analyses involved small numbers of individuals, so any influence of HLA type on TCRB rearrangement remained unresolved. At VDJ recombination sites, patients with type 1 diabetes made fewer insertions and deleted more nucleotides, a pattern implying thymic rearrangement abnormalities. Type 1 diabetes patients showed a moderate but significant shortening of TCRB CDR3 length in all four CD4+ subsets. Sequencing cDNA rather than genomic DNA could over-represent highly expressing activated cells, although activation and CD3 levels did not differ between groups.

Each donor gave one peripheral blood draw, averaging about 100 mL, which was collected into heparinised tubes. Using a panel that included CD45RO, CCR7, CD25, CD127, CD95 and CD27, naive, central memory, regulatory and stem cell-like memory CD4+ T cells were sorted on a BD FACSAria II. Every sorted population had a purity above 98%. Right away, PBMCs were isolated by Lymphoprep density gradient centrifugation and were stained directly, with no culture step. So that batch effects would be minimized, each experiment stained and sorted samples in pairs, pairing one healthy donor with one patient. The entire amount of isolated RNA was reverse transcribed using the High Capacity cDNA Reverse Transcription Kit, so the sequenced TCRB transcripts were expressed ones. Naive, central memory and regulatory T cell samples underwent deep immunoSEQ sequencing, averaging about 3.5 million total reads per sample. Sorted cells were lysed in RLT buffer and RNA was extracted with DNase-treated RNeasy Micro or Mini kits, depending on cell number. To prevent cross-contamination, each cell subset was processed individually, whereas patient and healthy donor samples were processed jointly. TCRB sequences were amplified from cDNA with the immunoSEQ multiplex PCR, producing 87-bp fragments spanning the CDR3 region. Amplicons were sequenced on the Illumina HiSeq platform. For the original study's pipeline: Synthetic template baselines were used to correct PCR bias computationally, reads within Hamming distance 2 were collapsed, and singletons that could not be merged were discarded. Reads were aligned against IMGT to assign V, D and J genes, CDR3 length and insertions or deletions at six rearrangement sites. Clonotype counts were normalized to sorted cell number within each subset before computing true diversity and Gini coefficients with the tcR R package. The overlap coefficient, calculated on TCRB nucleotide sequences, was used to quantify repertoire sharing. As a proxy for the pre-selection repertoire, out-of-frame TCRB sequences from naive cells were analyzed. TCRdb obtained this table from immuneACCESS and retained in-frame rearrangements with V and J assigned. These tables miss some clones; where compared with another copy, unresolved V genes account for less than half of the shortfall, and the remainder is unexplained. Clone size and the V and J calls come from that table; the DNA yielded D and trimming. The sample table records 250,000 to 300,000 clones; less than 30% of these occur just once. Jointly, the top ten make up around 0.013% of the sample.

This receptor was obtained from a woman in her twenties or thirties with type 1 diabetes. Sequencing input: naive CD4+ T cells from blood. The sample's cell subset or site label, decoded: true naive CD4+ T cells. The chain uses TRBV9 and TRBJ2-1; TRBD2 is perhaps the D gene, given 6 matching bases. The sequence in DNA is TGTGCCAGCAGCGTAGATAATAACCGGGAGTACAATGAGCAGTTCTTC. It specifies CASSVDNNREYNEQFF.